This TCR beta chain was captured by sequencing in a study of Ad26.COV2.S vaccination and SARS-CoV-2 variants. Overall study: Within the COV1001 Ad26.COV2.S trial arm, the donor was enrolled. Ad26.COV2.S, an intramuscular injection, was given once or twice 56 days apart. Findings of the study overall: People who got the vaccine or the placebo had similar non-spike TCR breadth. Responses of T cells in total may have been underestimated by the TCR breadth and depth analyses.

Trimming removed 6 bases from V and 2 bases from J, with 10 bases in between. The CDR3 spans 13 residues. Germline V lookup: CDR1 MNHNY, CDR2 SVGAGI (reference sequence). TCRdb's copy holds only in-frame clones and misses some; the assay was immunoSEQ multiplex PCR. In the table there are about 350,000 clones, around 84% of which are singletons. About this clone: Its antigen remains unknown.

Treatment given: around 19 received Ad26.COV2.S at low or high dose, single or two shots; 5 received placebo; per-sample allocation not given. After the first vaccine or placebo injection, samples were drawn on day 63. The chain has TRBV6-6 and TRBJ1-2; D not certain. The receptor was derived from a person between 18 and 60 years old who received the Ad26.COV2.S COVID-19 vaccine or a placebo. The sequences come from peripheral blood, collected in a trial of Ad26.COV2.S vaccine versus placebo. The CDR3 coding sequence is TGTGCCAGCAGCGGAGGGTTAAACTATGGCTACACCTTC. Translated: CASSGGLNYGYTF.